The clone carrying this T cell receptor beta chain was counted between two and nine times. This sample is drawn from a study of blood T cell repertoires in COVID-19. The CDR3 sequence is 16 residues long. J gave up 5 bases and V 1 base, and 4 bases lay outside the gene matches. The V gene's germline CDR1 is MGHRA and CDR2 YSYEKL. TCRdb's table, derived via immunoSEQ multiplex PCR, lists solely in-frame clones and lacks some. The data show roughly 53,000 clones, with about three quarters seen just once and roughly two fifths held by the top ten. Sequencing was carried out using peripheral blood. The rearrangement links TRBV4-1 to TRBJ1-6, with 8 bases identical to TRBD1. This TCR derives from a man in his sixties or seventies with active or convalescent COVID-19. The CDR3 here is CASSQGTGINNSPLHF. As DNA, the CDR3 is TGCGCCAGCAGCCAAGGGACAGGGATCAATAATTCACCCCTCCACTTT.